These 5 T cell receptor beta chains share one sample of origin, sequenced in a study of blood T cell repertoires in COVID-19. Assay used: immunoSEQ multiplex PCR; TCRdb lists only in-frame clones, some missing. The sample lists tens of thousands of clones, approximately 81% occurring once. Sequenced sample: peripheral blood. These TCRs come from an older man with active or convalescent COVID-19.

The J gene is TRBJ1-3, the V gene TRBV19; D perhaps matches TRBD1 (6 bases). Trimming cost V 10 bases and J 0 bases, with 10 bases left between them. The CDR3 has 13 amino acids. The V gene's germline CDR1 is LNHDA and CDR2 SQIVND (reference sequence). The CDR3 sequence is CATQDSSGNTIYF. CDR3 in DNA: TGTGCCACCCAGGACAGCTCTGGAAACACCATATATTTT.

The V and J genes are TRBV14 and TRBJ2-5, with D tentatively TRBD1 (5 bases). Looked up from germline, CDR1 is SGHDN and CDR2 is FVKESK. CDR3 length equals 16 residues. Trimming removed 0 bases at V and 4 bases at J, with 15 bases between. CDR3 DNA sequence: TGTGCCAGCAGCCAAGATCTTGGCAGGGTGGCAGAGACCCAGTACTTC. Its protein product is CASSQDLGRVAETQYF.

The chain is built from TRBV7-8 and TRBJ1-1, with D unresolved. CDR3 length: 14 residues. Trimming took off 5 bases at V and 0 bases at J, with 10 bases between the two ends. CDR1 SGHVS and CDR2 FQNEAQ come from the germline V gene. The CDR3 spells CASSRSTMNTEAFF. The CDR3 DNA is TGTGCCAGCAGCCGAAGTACTATGAACACTGAAGCTTTCTTT.

The chain couples TRBV24-1 to TRBJ1-4, with 7 bases aligning to TRBD1. In germline, CDR1 is KGHDR, CDR2 SFDVKD. The length of the CDR3 is 14 residues. Trimming cost V 5 bases and J 7 bases; bases outside gene matches: 6. The CDR3 is CATSGRDSTEKLFF. CDR3 sequence (DNA): TGTGCCACCAGTGGCCGGGACAGCACTGAAAAACTGTTTTTT.

The chain joins TRBV5-4 to TRBJ1-6, with 7 nucleotides matching TRBD1. From germline, CDR1 is SGHNT and CDR2 YYREEE (reference sequence). This CDR3 has 15 residues. The ends lost 4 bases at V and 7 bases at J; junction bases unmatched: 8. CDR3 loop: CASSQGTAKNSPLHF. CDR3 nucleotides: TGTGCCAGCAGCCAGGGGACAGCCAAAAATTCACCCCTCCACTTT.